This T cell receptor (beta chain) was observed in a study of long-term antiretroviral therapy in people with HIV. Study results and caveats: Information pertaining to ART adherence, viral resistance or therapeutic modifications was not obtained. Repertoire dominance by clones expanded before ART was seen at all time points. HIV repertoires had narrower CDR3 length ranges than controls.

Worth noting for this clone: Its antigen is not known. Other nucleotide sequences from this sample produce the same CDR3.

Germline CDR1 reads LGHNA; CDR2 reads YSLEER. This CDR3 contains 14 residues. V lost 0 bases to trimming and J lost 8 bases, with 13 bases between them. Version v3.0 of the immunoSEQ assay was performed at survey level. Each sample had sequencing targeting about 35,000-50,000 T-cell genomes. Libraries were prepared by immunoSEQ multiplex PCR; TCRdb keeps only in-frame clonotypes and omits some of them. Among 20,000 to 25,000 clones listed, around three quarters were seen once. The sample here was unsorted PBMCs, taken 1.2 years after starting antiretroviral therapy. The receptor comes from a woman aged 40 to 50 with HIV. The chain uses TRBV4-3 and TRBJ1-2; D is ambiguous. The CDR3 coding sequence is TGCGCCAGCAGCCAAGATCGTGGATTAGGGGGCTACACCTTC. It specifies CASSQDRGLGGYTF.